This T cell receptor beta chain is from a study of blood T cell repertoires in COVID-19 (dated by TCRdb to between 2020 and 2021). Some background on the complete study: Collaborator samples came from the United States, Italy and Spain and covered acute and convalescent phases of COVID-19. Deeply sampled blood TCRbeta repertoires from subjects exposed to, actively infected with, or recovered from COVID-19 were included in the dataset. The prospective study material was composed of cDNA or gDNA derived from T cells, B-cell-depleted T cells, or PBMCs. The repertoires were made available in a free public database intended to serve as a resource for research on the immune response to SARS-CoV-2. The samples were drawn from the first 160 participants of the ongoing ImmuneRACE study and from under 1,500 subjects provided by 6 global collaborators. A de-identified subject ID, COVID-19 status, age in years and sex were almost always included in the sample metadata. HLA class I and class II types, where available, came from metadata supplied by the sample provider rather than from assay-based typing. What the work shows at the level of the full study, not this receptor alone: The amount of clinical and demographic metadata varied by source and participant and was provided uncurated.

Of note for this clone: The antigen it binds to is not known. Per-base qualities were not stored, and no clone one base away is much larger.

The immunoSEQ Assay, a bias-controlled multiplex PCR, was used to amplify TCRbeta CDR3 regions from genomic DNA. The original pipeline was this. The number of nucleated cells in each sample was estimated from the amplification of reference gene primers within the assay. Sequence reads were collapsed and filtered to measure the absolute abundance of every unique TCRbeta CDR3 rearrangement. For each sample, productive Simpson clonality was calculated as the square root of Simpson's diversity index over productive rearrangements. TCRdb stores this immuneACCESS table with in-frame sequences only. Part of the clones is absent; in the studies checked, under half of the shortfall reflects unresolved V genes, and no reason is known for the rest. The V and J calls and the clone size are those of that table, but D and trimming were determined from the DNA. The sample data list over 85,000 clones, and about 85% of these were observed just once. The ten largest make up around 5% of the sample.

One collaborating source in Seattle enrolled patients during active infection and followed them longitudinally through the course of disease. Whole blood was collected in K2EDTA tubes by collaborating institutions according to the institutions' own protocols. For TCRbeta analysis, collaborator samples were shipped as frozen whole blood, as isolated PBMCs, or as DNA extracted from either sample type. Sequencing was done on a sample of peripheral blood. This sequence was found in a woman in her 50s with COVID-19, enrolled during active disease.

The nucleotide sequence is given as TGTGCCGGAGGTGGGACACCAGACACCGGGGAGCTGTTTTTT. Translated, this is CAGGGTPDTGELFF. Recombination linked TRBV19 to TRBJ2-2; a weak D assignment points to TRBD1 (6 bases agree). The CDR1 and CDR2 encoded by the germline V gene (reference sequence) are LNHDA and SQIVND. The germline ends are 16 bases apart after V is trimmed by 11 bases and J by 3 bases. Spanning cysteine to phenylalanine, the CDR3 consists of 14 amino acids. Left in the record is the CDR3 DNA by itself, 42 bases read in frame from the first base.